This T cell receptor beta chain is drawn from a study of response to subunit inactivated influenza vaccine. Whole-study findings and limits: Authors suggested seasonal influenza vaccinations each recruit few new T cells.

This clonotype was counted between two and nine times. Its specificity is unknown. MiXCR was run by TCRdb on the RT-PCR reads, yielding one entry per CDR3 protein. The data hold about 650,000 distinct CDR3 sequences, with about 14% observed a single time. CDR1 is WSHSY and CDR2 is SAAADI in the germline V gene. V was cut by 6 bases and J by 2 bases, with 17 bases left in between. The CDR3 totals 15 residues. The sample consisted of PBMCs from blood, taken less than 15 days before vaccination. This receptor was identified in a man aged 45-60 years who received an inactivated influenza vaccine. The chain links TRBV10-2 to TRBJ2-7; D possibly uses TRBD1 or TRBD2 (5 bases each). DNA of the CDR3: TGCGCCAGCAGGGCCCTTGGGGACGCCCCCTACGAGCAGTACTTC. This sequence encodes CASRALGDAPYEQYF.